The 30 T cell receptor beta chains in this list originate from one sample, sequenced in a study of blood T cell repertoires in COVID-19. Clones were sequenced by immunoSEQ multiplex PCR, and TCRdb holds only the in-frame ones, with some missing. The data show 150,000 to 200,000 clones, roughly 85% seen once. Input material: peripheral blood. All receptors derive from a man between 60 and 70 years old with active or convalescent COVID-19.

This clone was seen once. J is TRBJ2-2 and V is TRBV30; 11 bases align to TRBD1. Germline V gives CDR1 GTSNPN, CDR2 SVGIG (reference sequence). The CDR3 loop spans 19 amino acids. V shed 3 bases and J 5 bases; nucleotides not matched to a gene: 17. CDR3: CAWSPRTGGDFERTGELFF. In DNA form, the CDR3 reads TGTGCCTGGAGCCCACGGACAGGGGGCGATTTTGAGCGTACCGGGGAGCTGTTTTTT.

CDR3 DNA sequence: TGTGCCAGCAGCTTGGATGTGTGGCGGGGGTGTTGGAGTTGGGACATTCAGTACTTC. It codes for CASSLDVWRGCWSWDIQYF. The chain links TRBV7-7 to TRBJ2-4; 7 bases agree with TRBD2. This CDR3 comprises 19 residues. Unmatched junction bases numbered 22, after V lost 3 bases and J lost 8 bases. Germline V gives CDR1 SSHAT, CDR2 FNYEAQ (reference sequence).

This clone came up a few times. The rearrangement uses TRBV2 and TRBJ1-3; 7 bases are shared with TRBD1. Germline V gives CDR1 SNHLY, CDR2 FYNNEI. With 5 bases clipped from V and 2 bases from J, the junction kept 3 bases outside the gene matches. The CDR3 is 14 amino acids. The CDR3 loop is CASSPGGTGNTIYF. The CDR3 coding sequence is TGTGCCAGCAGTCCAGGGGGGACTGGAAACACCATATATTTT.

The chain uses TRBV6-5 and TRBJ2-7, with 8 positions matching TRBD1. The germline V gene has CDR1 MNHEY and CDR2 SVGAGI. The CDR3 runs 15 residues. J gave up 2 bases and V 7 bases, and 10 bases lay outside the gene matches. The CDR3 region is CASTQTGTGTYEQYF. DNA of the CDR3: TGTGCCAGCACCCAGACCGGGACAGGTACCTACGAGCAGTACTTC.

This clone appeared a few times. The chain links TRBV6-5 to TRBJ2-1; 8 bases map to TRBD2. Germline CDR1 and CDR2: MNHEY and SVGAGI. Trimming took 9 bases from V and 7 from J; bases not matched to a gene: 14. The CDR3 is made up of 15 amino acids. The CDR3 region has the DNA TGTGCCAGTCGGGAAGGTAGCGGGGTGATAAATGAGCAGTTCTTC. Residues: CASREGSGVINEQFF.

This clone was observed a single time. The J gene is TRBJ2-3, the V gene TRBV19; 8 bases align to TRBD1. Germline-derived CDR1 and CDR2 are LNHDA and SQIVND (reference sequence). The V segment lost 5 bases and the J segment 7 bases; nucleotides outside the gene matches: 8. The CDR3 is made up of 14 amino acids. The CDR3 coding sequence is TGTGCCAGTAGTCCCGGGGACAGGCAAAATACGCAGTATTTT. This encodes CASSPGDRQNTQYF.

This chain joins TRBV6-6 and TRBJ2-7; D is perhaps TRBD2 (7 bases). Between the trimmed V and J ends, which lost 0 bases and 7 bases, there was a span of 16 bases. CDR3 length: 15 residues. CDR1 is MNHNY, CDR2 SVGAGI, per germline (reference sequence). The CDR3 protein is CASSYSRGGPSEQYF. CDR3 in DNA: TGTGCCAGCAGTTACTCGAGGGGGGGCCCATCGGAGCAGTACTTC.

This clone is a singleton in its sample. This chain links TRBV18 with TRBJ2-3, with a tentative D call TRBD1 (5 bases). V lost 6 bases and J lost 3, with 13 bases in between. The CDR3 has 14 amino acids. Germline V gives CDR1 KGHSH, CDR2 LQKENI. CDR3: CASSRDRKTDTQYF. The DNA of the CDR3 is TGTGCCAGCTCCCGCGACAGAAAGACAGATACGCAGTATTTT. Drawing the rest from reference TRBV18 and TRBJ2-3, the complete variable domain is NAGVMQNPRHLVRRRGQEARLRCSPMKGHSHVYWYRQLPEEGLKFMVYLQKENIIDESGMPKERFSAEFPKEGPSILRIQQVVRGDSAAYFCASSRDRKTDTQYFGPGTRLTVL.

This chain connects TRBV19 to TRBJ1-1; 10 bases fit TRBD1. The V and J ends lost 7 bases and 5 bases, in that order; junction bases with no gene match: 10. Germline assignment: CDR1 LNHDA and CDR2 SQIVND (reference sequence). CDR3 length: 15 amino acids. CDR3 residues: CASTTDWTGGTEAFF. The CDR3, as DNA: TGTGCCAGTACTACAGATTGGACAGGGGGGACTGAAGCTTTCTTT.

The CDR3, as DNA: TGTGCCAGCAGCCAAGGGGGCGGGAAGGTAACTGAAGCTTTCTTT. This sequence encodes CASSQGGGKVTEAFF. This chain uses TRBV14 with TRBJ1-1; D possibly corresponds to TRBD1 (5 bases). V dropped 1 base and J dropped 5 bases, with 14 bases sitting between them. This CDR3 region has 15 residues. Germline loops: CDR1 SGHDN, CDR2 FVKESK. Together with reference TRBV14 and TRBJ1-1, the CDR3 gives the full variable domain: EAGVTQFPSHSVIEKGQTVTLRCDPISGHDNLYWYRRVMGKEIKFLLHFVKESKQDESGMPNNRFLAERTGGTYSTLKVQPAELEDSGVYFCASSQGGGKVTEAFFGQGTRLTVV.

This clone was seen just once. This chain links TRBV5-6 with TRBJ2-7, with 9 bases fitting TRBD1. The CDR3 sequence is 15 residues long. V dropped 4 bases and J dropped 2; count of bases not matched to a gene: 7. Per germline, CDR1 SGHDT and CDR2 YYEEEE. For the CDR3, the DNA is TGTGCCAGCAGCGGGGGACGGACAGGGGCCTACGAGCAGTACTTC. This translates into CASSGGRTGAYEQYF.

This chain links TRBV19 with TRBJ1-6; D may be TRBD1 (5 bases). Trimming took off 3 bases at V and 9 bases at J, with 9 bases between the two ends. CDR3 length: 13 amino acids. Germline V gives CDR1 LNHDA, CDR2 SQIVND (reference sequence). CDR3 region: CASSIPDISPLHF. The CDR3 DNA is TGTGCCAGTAGTATTCCGGACATTTCACCCCTCCACTTT.

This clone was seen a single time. CDR3 amino acids: CAWRVDSIYGYTF. The CDR3 DNA reads TGTGCCTGGAGGGTGGACAGCATCTATGGCTACACCTTC. The chain couples TRBV30 to TRBJ1-2; tentatively, D is TRBD1 (6 bases). The CDR3 length is 13 residues. CDR1 and CDR2 (germline): GTSNPN, SVGIG (reference sequence). V lost 3 bases, J lost 4 bases, and 12 bases lay in between.

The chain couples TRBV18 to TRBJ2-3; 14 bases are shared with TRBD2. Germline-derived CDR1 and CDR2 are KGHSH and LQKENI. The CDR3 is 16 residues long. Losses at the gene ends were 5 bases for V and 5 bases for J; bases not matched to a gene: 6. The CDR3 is CASSARLAGGQDTQYF. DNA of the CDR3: TGTGCCAGCTCAGCTCGACTAGCGGGGGGGCAAGATACGCAGTATTTT.

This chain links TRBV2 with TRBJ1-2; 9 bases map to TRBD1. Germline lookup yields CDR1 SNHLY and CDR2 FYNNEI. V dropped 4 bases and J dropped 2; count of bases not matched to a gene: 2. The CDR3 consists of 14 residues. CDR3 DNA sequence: TGTGCCAGCAGTGGAGGGACAGGGAACTATGGCTACACCTTC. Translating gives CASSGGTGNYGYTF.

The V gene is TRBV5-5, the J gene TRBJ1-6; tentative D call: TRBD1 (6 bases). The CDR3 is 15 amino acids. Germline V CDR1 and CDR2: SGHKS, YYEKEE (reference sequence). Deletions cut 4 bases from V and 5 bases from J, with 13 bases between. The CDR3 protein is CASSLRDINNSPLHF. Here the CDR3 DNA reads TGTGCCAGCAGCCTACGGGACATAAATAATTCACCCCTCCACTTT.

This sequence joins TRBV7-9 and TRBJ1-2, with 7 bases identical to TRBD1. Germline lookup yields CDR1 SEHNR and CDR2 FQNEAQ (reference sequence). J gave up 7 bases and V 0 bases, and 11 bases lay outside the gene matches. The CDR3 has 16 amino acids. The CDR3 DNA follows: TGTGCCAGCAGCTTAGCCGACAGGGAAGGGCTGAGTGGCTACACCTTC. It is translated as CASSLADREGLSGYTF.

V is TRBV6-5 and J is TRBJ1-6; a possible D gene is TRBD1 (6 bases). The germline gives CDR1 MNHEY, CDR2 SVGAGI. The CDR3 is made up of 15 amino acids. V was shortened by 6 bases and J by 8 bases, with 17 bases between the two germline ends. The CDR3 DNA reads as TGTGCCAGCAGACGACAGGTCCTAAGGGATTCACCCCTCCACTTT. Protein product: CASRRQVLRDSPLHF.

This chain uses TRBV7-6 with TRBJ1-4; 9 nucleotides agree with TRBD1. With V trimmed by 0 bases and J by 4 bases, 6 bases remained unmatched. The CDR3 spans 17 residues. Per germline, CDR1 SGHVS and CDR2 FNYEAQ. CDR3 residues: CASSLAGTGSVNEKLFF. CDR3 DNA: TGTGCCAGCAGCTTAGCCGGGACAGGGTCTGTTAATGAAAAACTGTTTTTT.

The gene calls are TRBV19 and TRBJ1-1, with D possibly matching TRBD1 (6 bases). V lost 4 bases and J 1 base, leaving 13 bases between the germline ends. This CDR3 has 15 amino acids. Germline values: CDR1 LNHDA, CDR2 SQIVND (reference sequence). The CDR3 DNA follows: TGTGCCAGTAGTAGAGGACAGCTCTGGAACACTGAAGCTTTCTTT. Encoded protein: CASSRGQLWNTEAFF.

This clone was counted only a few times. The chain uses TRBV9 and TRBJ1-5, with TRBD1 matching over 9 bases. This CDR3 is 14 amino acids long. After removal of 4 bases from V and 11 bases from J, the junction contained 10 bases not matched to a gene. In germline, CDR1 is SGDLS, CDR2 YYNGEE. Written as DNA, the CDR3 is TGTGCCAGCAGCCCCACAGGGGGCGCCGGGACCCAGCATTTT. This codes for CASSPTGGAGTQHF.

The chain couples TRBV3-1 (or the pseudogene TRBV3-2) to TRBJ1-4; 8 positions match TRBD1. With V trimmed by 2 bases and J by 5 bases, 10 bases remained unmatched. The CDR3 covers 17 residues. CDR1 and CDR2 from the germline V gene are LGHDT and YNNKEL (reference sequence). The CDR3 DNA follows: TGTGCCAGCAGCCAAAGGGAACAGGGGGTTAAGAATGAAAAACTGTTTTTT. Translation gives CASSQREQGVKNEKLFF.

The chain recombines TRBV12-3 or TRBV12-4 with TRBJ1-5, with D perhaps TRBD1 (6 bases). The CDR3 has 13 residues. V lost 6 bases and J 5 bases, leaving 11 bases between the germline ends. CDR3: CASRTTGDQPQHF. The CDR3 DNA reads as TGTGCCAGCAGAACGACAGGAGATCAGCCCCAGCATTTT.

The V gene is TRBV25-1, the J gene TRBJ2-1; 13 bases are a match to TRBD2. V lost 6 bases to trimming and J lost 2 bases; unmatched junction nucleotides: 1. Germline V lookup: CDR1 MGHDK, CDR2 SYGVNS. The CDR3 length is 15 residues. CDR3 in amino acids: CASRGTSGAYNEQFF. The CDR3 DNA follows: TGTGCCAGCAGGGGGACTAGCGGGGCCTACAATGAGCAGTTCTTC.

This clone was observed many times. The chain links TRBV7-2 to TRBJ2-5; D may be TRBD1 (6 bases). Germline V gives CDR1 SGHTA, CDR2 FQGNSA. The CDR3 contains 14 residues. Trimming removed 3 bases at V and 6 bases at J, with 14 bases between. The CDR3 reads CASSFTNRDKTQYF. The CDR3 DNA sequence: TGTGCCAGCAGCTTTACCAACAGGGATAAGACCCAGTACTTC. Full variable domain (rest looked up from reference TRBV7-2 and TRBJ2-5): GAGVSQSPSNKVTEKGKDVELRCDPISGHTALYWYRQSLGQGLEFLIYFQGNSAPDKSGLPSDRFSAERTGGSVSTLTIQRTQQEDSAVYLCASSFTNRDKTQYFGPGTRLLVL.

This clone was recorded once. The CDR3 spells CASSFRGFGTDTQYF. Here the CDR3 DNA reads TGTGCCAGCAGCTTCAGGGGTTTCGGCACAGATACGCAGTATTTT. The chain is built from TRBV11-2 and TRBJ2-3, with D possibly TRBD1 on 6 matching bases. The V end lost 3 bases, the J end lost 1 base, and 11 bases lay between the germline ends. Germline-derived CDR1 and CDR2 are SGHAT and FQNNGV. The CDR3 extends over 15 amino acids.

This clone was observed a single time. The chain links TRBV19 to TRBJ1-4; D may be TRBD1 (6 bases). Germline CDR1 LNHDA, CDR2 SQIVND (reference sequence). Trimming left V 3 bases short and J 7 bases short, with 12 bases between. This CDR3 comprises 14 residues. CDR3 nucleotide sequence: TGTGCCAGTAGTATTGGCGGGGGCTTTGAAAAACTGTTTTTT. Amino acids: CASSIGGGFEKLFF.

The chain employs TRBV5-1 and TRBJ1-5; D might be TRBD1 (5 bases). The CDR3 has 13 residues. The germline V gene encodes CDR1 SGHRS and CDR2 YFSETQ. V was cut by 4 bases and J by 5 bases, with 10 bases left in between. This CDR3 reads CASSKGVDQPQHF. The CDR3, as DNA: TGCGCCAGCAGCAAAGGGGTCGATCAGCCCCAGCATTTT.

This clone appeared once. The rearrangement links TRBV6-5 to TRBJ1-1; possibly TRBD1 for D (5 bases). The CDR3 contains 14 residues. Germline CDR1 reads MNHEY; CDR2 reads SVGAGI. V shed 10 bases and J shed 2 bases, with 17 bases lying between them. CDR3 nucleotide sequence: TGTGCCACAGTTATGGGGGGGGGAAACACTGAAGCTTTCTTT. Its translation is CATVMGGGNTEAFF.

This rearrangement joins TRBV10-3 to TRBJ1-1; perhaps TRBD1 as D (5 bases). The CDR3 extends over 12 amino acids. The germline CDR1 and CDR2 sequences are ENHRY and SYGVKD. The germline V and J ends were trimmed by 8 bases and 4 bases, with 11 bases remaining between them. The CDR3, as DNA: TGTGCCATCCGTAGGGGAACCACTGAAGCTTTCTTT. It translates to CAIRRGTTEAFF.